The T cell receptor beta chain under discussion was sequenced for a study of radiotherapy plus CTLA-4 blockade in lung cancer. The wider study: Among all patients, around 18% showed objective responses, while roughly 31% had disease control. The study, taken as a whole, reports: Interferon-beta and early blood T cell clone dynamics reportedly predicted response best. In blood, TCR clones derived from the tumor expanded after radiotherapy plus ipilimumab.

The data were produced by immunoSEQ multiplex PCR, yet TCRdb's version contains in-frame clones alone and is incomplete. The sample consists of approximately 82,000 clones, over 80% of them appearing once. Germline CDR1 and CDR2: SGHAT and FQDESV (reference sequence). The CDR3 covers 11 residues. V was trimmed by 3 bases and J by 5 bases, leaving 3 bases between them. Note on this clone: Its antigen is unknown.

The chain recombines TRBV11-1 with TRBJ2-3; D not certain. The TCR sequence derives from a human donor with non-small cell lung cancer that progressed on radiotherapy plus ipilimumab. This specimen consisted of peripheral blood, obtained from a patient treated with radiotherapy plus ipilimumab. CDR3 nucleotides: TGTGCCAGCAGCTTCCTAGATACGCAGTATTTT. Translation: CASSFLDTQYF.